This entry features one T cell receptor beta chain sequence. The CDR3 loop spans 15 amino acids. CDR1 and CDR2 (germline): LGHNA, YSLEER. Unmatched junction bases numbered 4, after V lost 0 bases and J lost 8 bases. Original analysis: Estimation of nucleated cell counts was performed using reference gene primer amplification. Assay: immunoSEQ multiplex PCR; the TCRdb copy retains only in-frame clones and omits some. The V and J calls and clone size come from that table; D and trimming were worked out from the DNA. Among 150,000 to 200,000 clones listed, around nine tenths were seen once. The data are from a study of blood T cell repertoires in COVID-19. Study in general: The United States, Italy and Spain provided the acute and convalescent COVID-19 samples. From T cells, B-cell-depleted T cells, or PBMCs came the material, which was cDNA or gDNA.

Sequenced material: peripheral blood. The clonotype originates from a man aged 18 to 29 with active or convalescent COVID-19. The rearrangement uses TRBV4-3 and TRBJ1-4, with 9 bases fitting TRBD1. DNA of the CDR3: TGCGCCAGCAGCCAAGATAAGGGGACAGGGGAAAAACTGTTTTTT. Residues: CASSQDKGTGEKLFF.